This TCR beta chain was recovered during a study of blood T cell repertoires in COVID-19. Turning to the study itself: Nucleic acid was either cDNA or gDNA, and it came from T cells, B-cell-depleted T cells, or PBMCs.

Sequencing used immunoSEQ multiplex PCR; TCRdb keeps in-frame clones, though not all of them. The top ten clones hold 20% to 25% of a sample with some 180,000 clones, 70% to 90% of them seen once. The TCR originated in a man between 60 and 70 years old with active or convalescent COVID-19. The sequenced sample was peripheral blood.

CDR3 DNA: TGTGCCACTATACAAACCCGGGACAGGGAAAGTGGCTACACCTTC. This codes for CATIQTRDRESGYTF. The gene calls are TRBV2 and TRBJ1-2; 9 bases map to TRBD1. CDR1 is SNHLY, CDR2 FYNNEI, per germline. J gave up 7 bases and V 10 bases, and 16 bases lay outside the gene matches. The CDR3 loop spans 15 amino acids.